This passage covers 24 T cell receptor beta chains from one sample sequenced in a study of shared clonotypes between healthy human individuals. CD45RO-negative, CCR7-selected cells formed the naive CD8 fraction, which excluded terminally differentiated effector memory CD45RA+ cells. Sequencing was performed with immunoSEQ multiplex PCR; in TCRdb, only in-frame clones are kept and a portion is missing. The sample has millions of clones; under 95% are singletons. Sample: naive CD8+ T cells from PBMCs. All receptors derive from a man younger than 35 in good health. Some clones in this sample may be carry-over from other donors' samples.

CDR3 sequence: CASSQDGGTGNTIYF. CDR3 bases: TGTGCCAGCAGCCAAGATGGGGGCACTGGAAACACCATATATTTT. The V gene is TRBV14, the J gene TRBJ1-3, with a weak D call TRBD1 (6 bases). The CDR3 has 15 amino acids. Germline values: CDR1 SGHDN, CDR2 FVKESK. The V end lost 0 bases, the J end lost 2 bases, and 8 bases lay between the germline ends.

This chain connects TRBV6-1 to TRBJ2-3, with a possible D match to TRBD1 (6 bases). The CDR3 sequence is 16 residues long. Trimming left V 2 bases short and J 3 bases short, with 15 bases between. Germline V CDR1 and CDR2: MNHNS, SASEGT. CDR3 nucleotide sequence: TGTGCCAGCAGTGAAACCGGGACATGGATTACAGATACGCAGTATTTT. Its protein is CASSETGTWITDTQYF.

The V and J genes are TRBV13 and TRBJ2-7; TRBD2 matches 8 bases. Trimming at V came to 6 bases and at J to 2 bases, leaving 12 bases not matched to a gene. This CDR3 is 16 amino acids long. Germline V gene sequence: CDR1 PRHDT, CDR2 FYEKMQ (reference sequence). CDR3 in DNA: TGTGCCAGCAGTTCACGCATAGCGGGACTTCCCTACGAGCAGTACTTC. The encoded protein is CASSSRIAGLPYEQYF.

V and J are TRBV27 and TRBJ1-3; D gene unclear. CDR3 length equals 15 residues. The germline gives CDR1 MNHEY, CDR2 SMNVEV (reference sequence). V was cut by 0 bases and J by 1 base, with 7 bases left in between. The CDR3 nucleotides are TGTGCCAGCAGTTTATCTTCCAGGTCTGGAAACACCATATATTTT. Amino acids: CASSLSSRSGNTIYF.

In the case of this clone: The same CDR3 is also encoded by other DNA sequences in this sample. The chain recombines TRBV19 with TRBJ2-1, with 10 positions matching TRBD2. The CDR3 is 16 residues long. Unmatched junction bases numbered 2, after V lost 1 base and J lost 2 bases. The V gene's germline CDR1 is LNHDA and CDR2 SQIVND (reference sequence). For the CDR3, the DNA is TGTGCCAGTAGTATAGTCGGACTAGCGGCCTACAATGAGCAGTTCTTC. Translated: CASSIVGLAAYNEQFF.

CDR3 sequence (DNA): TGTGCCAGCAGTTTAGTTCTAGTCGGTAGTGTGGATGAGCAGTTCTTC. It is translated as CASSLVLVGSVDEQFF. This chain links TRBV27 with TRBJ2-1; D is unclear. Per germline, CDR1 MNHEY and CDR2 SMNVEV (reference sequence). The V end was cut by 2 bases, the J end by 8 bases, with 19 bases between. The CDR3 covers 16 residues.

The chain is built from TRBV27 and TRBJ2-1; 11 bases are shared with TRBD2. In germline, CDR1 is MNHEY, CDR2 SMNVEV (reference sequence). This CDR3 has 18 amino acids. Losses at the gene ends were 2 bases for V and 4 bases for J; bases not matched to a gene: 10. CDR3 sequence reads: CASSLNPRLAGTYNEQFF. As DNA, the CDR3 is TGTGCCAGCAGTTTAAACCCCCGACTAGCGGGAACTTACAATGAGCAGTTCTTC.

The chain uses TRBV7-7 and TRBJ2-1; 8 nucleotides agree with TRBD2. The V gene's germline CDR1 is SSHAT and CDR2 FNYEAQ (reference sequence). This CDR3 contains 15 residues. J lost 8 bases, V lost 2 bases, and 8 bases had no gene match. The CDR3: CASSLRTSGGDEQFF. The CDR3 DNA reads TGTGCCAGCAGCTTAAGAACTAGCGGTGGCGATGAGCAGTTCTTC.

The rearrangement joins TRBV6-1 to TRBJ1-2; 9 bases are a match to TRBD1. The germline V gene encodes CDR1 MNHNS and CDR2 SASEGT. This CDR3 spans 15 amino acids. V shed 3 bases and J 3 bases; nucleotides not matched to a gene: 5. In DNA form, the CDR3 reads TGTGCCAGCAGTGACCGGGACAGGGCTCACTATGGCTACACCTTC. It specifies CASSDRDRAHYGYTF.

This clone showed up just once. Other DNA sequences in the same sample also yield this CDR3. The rearrangement uses TRBV4-1 and TRBJ1-1, with D tentatively TRBD1 (5 bases). In germline, CDR1 is MGHRA, CDR2 YSYEKL. The CDR3 has 13 amino acids. V was clipped by 0 bases and J by 6 bases, with 8 bases between them. The DNA of the CDR3 is TGCGCCAGCAGCCAAGATTGGGGGTCTGAAGCTTTCTTT. Residues: CASSQDWGSEAFF.

V is TRBV7-2 and J is TRBJ2-7; TRBD2 aligns across 10 bases. The CDR3 spans 15 residues. The V gene end was trimmed by 1 base and the J gene end by 4 bases; junction bases not matched to a gene: 4. Germline assignment: CDR1 SGHTA and CDR2 FQGNSA. Here the CDR3 DNA reads TGTGCCAGCAGCTTAGAATTGACTAGCGGGTACGAGCAGTACTTC. Protein: CASSLELTSGYEQYF.

The chain employs TRBV28 and TRBJ1-2; 8 nucleotides align to TRBD1. Germline V lookup: CDR1 MDHEN, CDR2 SYDVKM. The CDR3 spans 14 residues. V lost 7 bases, J lost 5 bases, and 9 bases stayed unmatched. CDR3 in DNA: TGTGCCAGCACCCCCGGGACAGGAAGATATGGCTACACCTTC. Translating it yields CASTPGTGRYGYTF.

The CDR3 spells CASSLLPGQAGGGYTF. The CDR3 nucleotides are TGCGCCAGCAGCTTGCTTCCGGGACAGGCAGGGGGTGGCTACACCTTC. The chain couples TRBV4-1 to TRBJ1-2, with TRBD1 matching over 8 bases. The CDR3 runs to 16 residues. Germline CDR1 and CDR2: MGHRA and YSYEKL. Trimming cost V 5 bases and J 7 bases; bases outside gene matches: 15.

The chain employs TRBV6-1 and TRBJ1-3; D is undetermined. The CDR3 consists of 16 residues. Germline lookup yields CDR1 MNHNS and CDR2 SASEGT. Trimming took 4 bases from V and 2 from J, leaving 15 bases between them. This CDR3 is CASSAHRTPAGNTIYF. DNA for the CDR3: TGTGCCAGCAGTGCGCACCGGACTCCGGCTGGAAACACCATATATTTT.

V gene TRBV7-9 combines with J gene TRBJ2-7, with D unresolved. Per the germline V gene, CDR1 is SEHNR and CDR2 is FQNEAQ (reference sequence). The V gene lost 5 bases and the J gene lost 7 bases, with 12 bases spanning the gap. The CDR3 sequence is 12 residues long. CDR3 protein: CASSRGTAEQYF. Here the CDR3 DNA reads TGTGCCAGCAGCCGAGGTACGGCGGAGCAGTACTTC.

V and J are TRBV21-1 and TRBJ1-3. TRBV21-1 constitutes a pseudogene. The CDR3 covers 17 residues. The CDR3 loop reads CASSKGGPKRSGNTIYF. The CDR3 DNA is TGTGCCAGCAGCAAAGGAGGGCCTAAACGCTCTGGAAACACCATATATTTT.

This chain joins TRBV5-1 and TRBJ1-1; no clear D gene. From germline, CDR1 is SGHRS and CDR2 YFSETQ. Trimming shortened V by 0 bases and J by 1 base, and 7 bases separated the two germline ends. This CDR3 contains 14 residues. The DNA for the CDR3 is TGCGCCAGCAGCTTGGTATCAGGGAACACTGAAGCTTTCTTT. This translates into CASSLVSGNTEAFF.

J is TRBJ2-7 and V is TRBV27; D uncertain. Germline-derived CDR1 and CDR2 are MNHEY and SMNVEV (reference sequence). Trimming took 5 bases from V and 4 from J, leaving 15 bases between them. The CDR3 is made up of 14 amino acids. The CDR3 sequence is CASSERHTRYEQYF. The DNA for the CDR3 is TGTGCCAGCAGTGAACGGCACACAAGATACGAGCAGTACTTC.

This rearrangement joins TRBV28 to TRBJ1-1; D gene ambiguous. V was clipped by 4 bases and J by 1 base, with 13 bases between them. The CDR3 covers 15 residues. Germline V gene sequence: CDR1 MDHEN, CDR2 SYDVKM. The CDR3 nucleotides read TGTGCCAGCAGTTCCCCTCAATTGTCGAACACTGAAGCTTTCTTT. It translates to CASSSPQLSNTEAFF.

The V gene is TRBV7-9, the J gene TRBJ2-5; a weak D match, TRBD2 (6 bases). The CDR3 spans 16 residues. Germline assignment: CDR1 SEHNR and CDR2 FQNEAQ (reference sequence). Trimming took off 5 bases at V and 5 bases at J, with 21 bases between the two ends. As DNA, the CDR3 is TGTGCCAGCAGCGAAGCTTACATCGGGGGTACGGAGACCCAGTACTTC. It encodes CASSEAYIGGTETQYF.

The genes are TRBV4-2 and TRBJ2-7; D not resolved. There are 14 residues in the CDR3. Trimming removed 1 base at V and 0 bases at J, with 7 bases between. In germline, CDR1 is LGHNA, CDR2 YNFKEQ. Here the CDR3 DNA reads TGTGCCAGCAGCCAAGCCGGATTCTCCTACGAGCAGTACTTC. Its protein product is CASSQAGFSYEQYF.

On this clone itself: The sample has other DNA sequences that encode this CDR3 too. This chain joins TRBV28 and TRBJ2-5; a weak D match, TRBD1 (6 bases). V shed 5 bases and J shed 0 bases, with 7 bases lying between them. This CDR3 region has 13 residues. Germline V gene sequence: CDR1 MDHEN, CDR2 SYDVKM. CDR3 residues: CASSRTDQETQYF. CDR3 coding DNA: TGTGCCAGCAGTCGGACAGACCAAGAGACCCAGTACTTC.

To note about this clone: Other DNA sequences in the sample encode the same CDR3. The V and J genes are TRBV9 and TRBJ2-2; D is unresolved. CDR1 is SGDLS, CDR2 YYNGEE, per germline. The V end lost 0 bases, the J end lost 8 bases, and 5 bases lay between the germline ends. This CDR3 is 12 amino acids long. The CDR3 nucleotides read TGTGCCAGCAGCGTAGGGGTGGGGGAGCTGTTTTTT. This translates into CASSVGVGELFF.

Remarks on this clone: Other DNA sequences of this sample code for an identical CDR3. The chain recombines TRBV6-5 with TRBJ1-1; 8 positions match TRBD1. Trimming removed 4 bases from V and 3 bases from J; junction bases left unmatched: 7. Germline CDR1 MNHEY, CDR2 SVGAGI. The CDR3 runs 15 residues. CDR3 coding DNA: TGTGCCAGCAGTTCCGACAGGGGCGGTTACACTGAAGCTTTCTTT. This encodes CASSSDRGGYTEAFF.